This entry lists 2 T cell receptor beta chains sequenced from one sample in a study of CD8 T cells in ankylosing spondylitis. TCRdb re-derived calls from the 5' RACE reads in MiXCR, one entry per CDR3 protein. This table has roughly 130,000 distinct CDR3 sequences, approximately 8.4% appearing once. Input material: synovial fluid, either unsorted or a sorted T cell fraction (not recorded which). The source of these receptors is a male donor with ankylosing spondylitis.

At least ten counts were recorded for this clonotype. The rearrangement uses TRBV20-1 and TRBJ2-5; D may correspond to TRBD1 or TRBD2 (5 bases each). Germline CDR1 reads DFQATT; CDR2 reads SNEGSKA (reference sequence). This CDR3 contains 13 residues. Trimming shortened V by 2 bases and J by 4 bases, and 11 bases separated the two germline ends. The CDR3 spells CSARTGAGETQYF. In DNA form, the CDR3 reads TGCAGTGCTAGAACTGGGGCGGGAGAGACCCAGTACTTC.

The chain recombines TRBV10-3 with TRBJ2-7; no clear D gene. CDR1 is ENHRY, CDR2 SYGVKD, per germline. The V gene lost 2 bases and the J gene lost 2 bases, with 13 bases spanning the gap. CDR3 size: 15 residues. Written as DNA, the CDR3 is TGTGCCATCAGTGAGCACCACGGGTCCGCCTACGAGCAGTACTTC. The encoded protein is CAISEHHGSAYEQYF.